This T cell receptor (beta chain) was retrieved from a study of blood T cell repertoires in COVID-19. The wider study: Collection of acute and convalescent COVID-19 samples took place in the United States, Italy and Spain. T cells, B-cell-depleted T cells, or PBMCs provided the cDNA or gDNA that served as material.

The length of the CDR3 is 15 residues. Germline V gene lookup returns CDR1 SEHNR and CDR2 FQNEAQ (reference sequence). Trimming removed 2 bases from V and 2 bases from J, with 13 bases in between. Using immunoSEQ multiplex PCR, the repertoire was profiled, and TCRdb retains in-frame clones only, with some absent. This sample has 100,000 or so clones, with 75% to 85% found just once. The sequencing input was peripheral blood. The sequence was obtained from a human donor in a cohort sampled during active COVID-19. The rearrangement links TRBV7-9 to TRBJ2-7; TRBD2 might be the D (6 bases). CDR3 bases: TGTGCCAGCAGCTTATGGAGGGTGGGCCCCTACGAGCAGTACTTC. Amino acids: CASSLWRVGPYEQYF.